The next 3 T cell receptor beta chains were all read from a single sample in a study of T cell responses to AZD1222 COVID-19 vaccine. Libraries were prepared by immunoSEQ multiplex PCR; TCRdb keeps only in-frame clonotypes and omits some of them. The sample has 100,000 or so clones, about 90% seen once. The specimen was peripheral blood, collected on day 0 of AZD1222 vaccination. Receptors were obtained from an adult in good health.

The rearrangement uses TRBV7-8 and TRBJ1-2, with 9 nucleotides matching TRBD1. The CDR3 runs to 16 residues. The J segment lost 8 bases and the V segment lost 5 bases, leaving 15 bases of the junction unmatched. Looked up from germline, CDR1 is SGHVS and CDR2 is FQNEAQ. The CDR3: CASSPTEGGQGKGYTF. The CDR3 DNA is TGTGCCAGCAGCCCAACCGAGGGGGGACAGGGTAAAGGCTACACCTTC.

The chain links TRBV6-6 to TRBJ1-2; D uncertain. The CDR3 totals 12 residues. Per germline, CDR1 MNHNY and CDR2 SVGAGI (reference sequence). V was cut by 6 bases and J by 4 bases, with 9 bases left in between. CDR3: CASSEDGYGYTF. As DNA, the CDR3 is TGTGCCAGCAGCGAAGACGGCTATGGCTACACCTTC.

The chain is built from TRBV7-8 and TRBJ2-2; TRBD1 agrees at 9 bases. Germline-derived CDR1 and CDR2 are SGHVS and FQNEAQ. The CDR3 has 16 amino acids. V gave up 5 bases and J gave up 5 bases; unmatched junction bases: 9. The CDR3 reads CASSPDRGVATGELFF. In DNA, the CDR3 is TGTGCCAGCAGCCCAGACAGGGGGGTAGCTACCGGGGAGCTGTTTTTT.